This TCR beta chain was sequenced in a study of response to subunit inactivated influenza vaccine. TCRdb independently ran MiXCR on the RT-PCR reads; one entry per CDR3 protein. The sample includes about 170,000 distinct CDR3 sequences, approximately 12% of them seen just once. In this sample, this clonotype turned up a few times. In addition, the sample was reused for a study of T cells expressing NK-cell markers. From that study: Beta-chain TCR cDNA was generated via 5'RACE template switching with UMIs. The authors applied an anti-gamma-delta TCR antibody in several experiments, and it restricted sorting to alpha-beta TCR T cells. In several donors, dominant CD3+CD56+NKG2C+ clonotypes ranked among the top 10 CD8+ clonotypes. Topping the CD3+CD56-NKG2C+ fraction as well were these clonotypes, in several donors.

The material sequenced was CD8+ T cells sorted from PBMCs, taken approximately 13 days after vaccination. This TCR derives from a man in his fifties or sixties who received an inactivated influenza vaccine.

The CDR3 DNA is TGTGCCAGCAGCTTCGGGACTAGCGGGATCAATGAGCAGTTCTTC. Translation gives CASSFGTSGINEQFF. This chain connects TRBV5-5 to TRBJ2-1, with 13 bases lining up with TRBD2. The germline V gene encodes CDR1 SGHKS and CDR2 YYEKEE (reference sequence). V lost 2 bases, J lost 6 bases, and 2 bases stayed unmatched. The length of the CDR3 is 15 residues. The variable domain in full, completed from reference TRBV5-5 and TRBJ2-1, reads DAGVTQSPTHLIKTRGQQVTLRCSPISGHKSVSWYQQVLGQGPQFIFQYYEKEERGRGNFPDRFSARQFPNYSSELNVNALLLGDSALYLCASSFGTSGINEQFFGPGTRLTVL.